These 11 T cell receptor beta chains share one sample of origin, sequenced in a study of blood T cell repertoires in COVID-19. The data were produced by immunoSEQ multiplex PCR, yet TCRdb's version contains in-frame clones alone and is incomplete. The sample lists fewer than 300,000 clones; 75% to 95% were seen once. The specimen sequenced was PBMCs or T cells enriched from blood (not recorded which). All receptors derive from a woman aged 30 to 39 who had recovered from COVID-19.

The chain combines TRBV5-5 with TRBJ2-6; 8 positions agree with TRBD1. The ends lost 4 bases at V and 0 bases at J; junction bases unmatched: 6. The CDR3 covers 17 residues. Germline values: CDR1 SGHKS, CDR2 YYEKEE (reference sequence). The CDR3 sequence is CASSPGTGASGANVLTF. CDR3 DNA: TGTGCCAGCAGCCCTGGGACAGGCGCCTCTGGGGCCAACGTCCTGACTTTC.

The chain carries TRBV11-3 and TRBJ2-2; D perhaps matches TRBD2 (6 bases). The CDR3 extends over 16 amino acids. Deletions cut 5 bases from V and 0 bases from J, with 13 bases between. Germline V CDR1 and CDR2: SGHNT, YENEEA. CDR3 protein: CASSPGERSNTGELFF. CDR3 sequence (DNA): TGTGCCAGCAGCCCGGGGGAAAGATCGAACACCGGGGAGCTGTTTTTT.

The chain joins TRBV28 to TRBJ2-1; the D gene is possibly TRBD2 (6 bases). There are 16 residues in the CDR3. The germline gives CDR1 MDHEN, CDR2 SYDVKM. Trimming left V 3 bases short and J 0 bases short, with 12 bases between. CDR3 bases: TGTGCCAGCAGTTTGCATGAGGGACTCTCCTACAATGAGCAGTTCTTC. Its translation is CASSLHEGLSYNEQFF.

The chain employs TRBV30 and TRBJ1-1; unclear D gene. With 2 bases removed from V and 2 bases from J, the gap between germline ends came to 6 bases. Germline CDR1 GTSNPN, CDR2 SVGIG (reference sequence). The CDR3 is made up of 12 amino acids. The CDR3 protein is CAWSPLNTEAFF. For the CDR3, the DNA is TGTGCCTGGAGTCCCTTAAACACTGAAGCTTTCTTT.

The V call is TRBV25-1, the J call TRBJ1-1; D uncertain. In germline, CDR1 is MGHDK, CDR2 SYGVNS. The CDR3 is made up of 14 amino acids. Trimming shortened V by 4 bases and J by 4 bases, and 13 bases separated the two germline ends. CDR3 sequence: CASSVGVRGTEAFF. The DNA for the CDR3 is TGTGCCAGCAGTGTAGGAGTGCGCGGCACTGAAGCTTTCTTT.

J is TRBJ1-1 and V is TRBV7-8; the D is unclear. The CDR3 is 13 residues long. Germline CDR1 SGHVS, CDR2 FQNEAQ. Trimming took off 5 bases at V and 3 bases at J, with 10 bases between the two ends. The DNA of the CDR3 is TGTGCCAGCAGCCCGGCCCAGGACACTGAAGCTTTCTTT. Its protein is CASSPAQDTEAFF.

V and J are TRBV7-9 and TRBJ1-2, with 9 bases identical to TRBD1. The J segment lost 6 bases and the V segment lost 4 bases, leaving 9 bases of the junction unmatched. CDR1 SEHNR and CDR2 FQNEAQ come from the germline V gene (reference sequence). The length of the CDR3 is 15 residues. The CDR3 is CASSSGQGVGHGYTF. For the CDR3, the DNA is TGTGCCAGCAGCTCGGGACAGGGCGTAGGGCATGGCTACACCTTC.

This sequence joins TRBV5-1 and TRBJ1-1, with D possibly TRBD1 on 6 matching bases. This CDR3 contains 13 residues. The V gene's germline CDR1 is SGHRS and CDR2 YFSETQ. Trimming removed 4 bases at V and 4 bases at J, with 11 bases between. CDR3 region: CASSLTGPTEAFF. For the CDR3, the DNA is TGCGCCAGCAGCCTGACAGGTCCCACTGAAGCTTTCTTT.

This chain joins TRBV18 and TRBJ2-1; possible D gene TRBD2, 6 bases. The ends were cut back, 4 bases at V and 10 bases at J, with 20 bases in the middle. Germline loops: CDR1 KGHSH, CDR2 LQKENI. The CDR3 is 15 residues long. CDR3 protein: CASSLLGLGKGEQFF. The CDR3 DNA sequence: TGTGCCAGCTCACTTTTGGGACTCGGAAAAGGCGAGCAGTTCTTC.

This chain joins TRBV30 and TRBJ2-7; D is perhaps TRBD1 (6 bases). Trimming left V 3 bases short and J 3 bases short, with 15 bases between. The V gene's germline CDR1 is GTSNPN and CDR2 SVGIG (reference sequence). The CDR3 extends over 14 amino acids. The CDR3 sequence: CAWRSQDSFYEQYF. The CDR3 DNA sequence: TGTGCCTGGAGAAGTCAGGACAGCTTCTACGAGCAGTACTTC.

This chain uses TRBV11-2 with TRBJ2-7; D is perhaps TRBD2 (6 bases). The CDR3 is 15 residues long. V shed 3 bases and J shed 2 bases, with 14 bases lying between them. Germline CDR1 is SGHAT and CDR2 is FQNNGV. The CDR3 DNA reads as TGTGCCAGCAGCTTTTTGGAGGGCAAGACCTACGAGCAGTACTTC. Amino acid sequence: CASSFLEGKTYEQYF.